This T cell receptor (beta chain) was sequenced during a study of T cell responses to AZD1222 COVID-19 vaccine. Findings and limits, study-wide: There were vaccine-associated CD4 TCRs across spike, dominant at 160-218 and 743-854.

Remarks on this clone: Antigen specificity is unknown.

V was pared by 6 bases and J by 0 bases, with 7 bases of the junction left unmatched. The CDR3 spans 15 residues. CDR1 is MDHEN, CDR2 SYDVKM, per germline. Libraries were prepared by immunoSEQ multiplex PCR; TCRdb keeps only in-frame clonotypes and omits some of them. The sample lists 180,000 or so clones, around nine tenths seen once, with around 26% in the top ten. The input for sequencing was peripheral blood, taken 28 days after the second AZD1222 dose. This receptor was taken from an adult who received the AZD1222 COVID-19 vaccine. The genes are TRBV28 and TRBJ2-7, with TRBD2 identical over 8 bases. The CDR3 loop reads CASRVTSGISYEQYF. In nucleotides, the CDR3 is TGTGCCAGCAGGGTCACTAGCGGAATCTCCTACGAGCAGTACTTC.